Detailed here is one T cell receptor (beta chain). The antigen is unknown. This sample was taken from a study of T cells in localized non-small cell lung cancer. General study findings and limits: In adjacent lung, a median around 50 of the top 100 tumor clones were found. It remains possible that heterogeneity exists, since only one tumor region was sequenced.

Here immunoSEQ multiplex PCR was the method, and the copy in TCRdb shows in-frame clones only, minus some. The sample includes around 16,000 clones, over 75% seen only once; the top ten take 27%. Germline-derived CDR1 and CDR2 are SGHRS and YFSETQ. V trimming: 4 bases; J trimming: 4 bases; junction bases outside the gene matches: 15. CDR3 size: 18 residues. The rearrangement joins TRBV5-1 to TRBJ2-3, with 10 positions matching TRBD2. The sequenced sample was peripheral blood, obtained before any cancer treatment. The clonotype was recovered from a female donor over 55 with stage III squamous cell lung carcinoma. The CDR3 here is CASSLIPPSGGAADTQYF. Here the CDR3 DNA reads TGCGCCAGCAGCCTTATCCCCCCCAGCGGGGGGGCGGCAGATACGCAGTATTTT.